The rows below give T cell receptor beta chains drawn from one sample of a study of regulatory T cells in long-lasting Graves disease. Using its own MiXCR run on the multiplex PCR reads, TCRdb lists one record per CDR3 protein. The profile shows 360,000 or so distinct CDR3 sequences, roughly a sixth of them singletons. The data also belong to a second study, concerning T cells in Graves' hyperthyroidism and ophthalmopathy.

Sequences were derived from peripheral blood mononuclear cells (PBMCs), sampled at new diagnosis, from a patient treated with antithyroid drugs. The receptors derive from a man aged 40-55 years with Graves disease. The CDR3 runs from the conserved cysteine through the conserved F or W. The D gene is left open where the match is weak. Only some rows state a clone size, as once, few, many or a class for expanded clones.

clone size: -
D gene: -
J gene: TRBJ2-7
V gene: TRBV6-2/TRBV6-3
CDR3 protein: CASSMGGTVYEQYF

clone size: many
D gene: TRBD1
J gene: TRBJ2-5
V gene: TRBV24-1
CDR3 protein: CATSDRTGWYQETQYF

clone size: many
D gene: -
J gene: TRBJ1-1
V gene: TRBV2
CDR3 protein: CASSITDSTEAFF

clone size: few
D gene: TRBD1
J gene: TRBJ2-3
V gene: TRBV5-6
CDR3 protein: CASSLGQGLSSTDTQYF

clone size: many
D gene: -
J gene: TRBJ2-5
V gene: TRBV18
CDR3 protein: CASSPQEYQETQYF

clone size: -
D gene: -
J gene: TRBJ1-1
V gene: TRBV28
CDR3 protein: CASSLSSRTEAFF

clone size: few
D gene: TRBD2
J gene: TRBJ2-3
V gene: TRBV5-1
CDR3 protein: CASSKGRGGLLDTQYF

clone size: -
D gene: -
J gene: TRBJ1-1
V gene: TRBV18
CDR3 protein: CASSPTGGGGTEAFF

clone size: -
D gene: -
J gene: TRBJ1-1
V gene: TRBV3-1
CDR3 protein: CASSQEGMGATEAFF

clone size: many
D gene: -
J gene: TRBJ2-5
V gene: TRBV4-1
CDR3 protein: CASSQAPLSETQYF

clone size: many
D gene: TRBD1
J gene: TRBJ2-7
V gene: TRBV28
CDR3 protein: CASSSTPRDRGLGEQYF

clone size: -
D gene: -
J gene: TRBJ2-7
V gene: TRBV12-3/TRBV12-4
CDR3 protein: CASSLLAEQYF

clone size: few
D gene: -
J gene: TRBJ1-2
V gene: TRBV20-1
CDR3 protein: CSASHRVGYTF

clone size: -
D gene: -
J gene: TRBJ1-1
V gene: TRBV28
CDR3 protein: CASSLCPGCYTEAFF

clone size: -
D gene: TRBD2
J gene: TRBJ2-2
V gene: TRBV15
CDR3 protein: CATSRLAGGLAGELFF

clone size: many
D gene: TRBD2
J gene: TRBJ2-7
V gene: TRBV27
CDR3 protein: CASSLAGTSGGFSYEQYF

clone size: many
D gene: -
J gene: TRBJ2-7
V gene: TRBV9
CDR3 protein: CASSVGEDSPQQYF

clone size: -
D gene: TRBD2
J gene: TRBJ2-1
V gene: TRBV24-1
CDR3 protein: CATSDLGLAGGNEQFF

clone size: many
D gene: TRBD1
J gene: TRBJ1-1
V gene: TRBV5-1
CDR3 protein: CASSFQGVGTEAFF

clone size: many
D gene: -
J gene: TRBJ2-1
V gene: TRBV27
CDR3 protein: CASSLAWWGTSSYNEQFF

clone size: -
D gene: TRBD1
J gene: TRBJ2-6
V gene: TRBV27
CDR3 protein: CASSFQGRGLPGANVLTF

clone size: -
D gene: -
J gene: TRBJ2-2
V gene: TRBV20-1
CDR3 protein: CSGGRNTGELFF

clone size: -
D gene: -
J gene: TRBJ2-7
V gene: TRBV30
CDR3 protein: CAWSVQGIEQYF